This entry features one T cell receptor beta chain sequence. Its antigen is still unknown. Per-nucleotide qualities are absent, and no much larger clonotype sits a single base away. A single peripheral blood draw of around 0.11 L on average was collected from each donor into heparinised tubes. A BD FACSAria II and a panel including CD45RO, CCR7, CD25, CD127, CD95 and CD27 were used to sort naive, central memory, regulatory and stem cell-like memory CD4+ T cells. Purity was above 95% for every sorted population. PBMCs were isolated immediately by Lymphoprep density gradient centrifugation and stained directly without culture. So that batch effects would be minimized, each experiment stained and sorted samples in pairs, pairing one healthy donor with one patient. The sample originates from a study of beta chain features in type 1 diabetes (dated by TCRdb to 2017 to 2018). Concerning the study at large: Mean age, gender distribution, total cell number and subset yield did not differ between patients and healthy donors. The study compared the TCRB repertoires of sorted circulating CD4+ T cell subsets in recently diagnosed type 1 diabetes patients with those in matched healthy donors. A total of over 90,000,000 sorted cells were examined across all samples, and a strong correlation was observed between cell number per subset and RNA yield. Regulatory and stem cell-like memory subsets were obtained from only 8 patients and roughly 8 healthy donors, while naive and central memory subsets were obtained from all 28 donors.

Including the terminal cysteine and phenylalanine, the CDR3 comprises 16 residues. This entry keeps only the CDR3 DNA: 48 bases, framed from base 1. Ends trimmed: V by 2 bases, J by 9 bases; bases unmatched to a gene: 7. For CDR1 and CDR2, the germline V gene lists MNHEY and SVGAGI. Broad study findings and their caveats: Naive, central memory and regulatory TCRB repertoires appeared to be more similar among patients than among healthy donors. Because cDNA rather than genomic DNA was sequenced, highly expressing activated cells could have been over-represented, although no difference in activation and CD3 levels was found between groups. Only small numbers of individuals were included in the HLA sub-analyses, which left unresolved whether HLA type had any influence on TCRB rearrangement. In all four CD4+ subsets, TCRB CDR3 length was moderately but significantly shorter in type 1 diabetes patients. At VDJ recombination sites, type 1 diabetes patients had fewer insertions and more deleted nucleotides, which implies abnormalities in thymic rearrangement. Shorter templates might be favored by PCR, yet because patient and control samples were amplified and corrected together, any such skew would affect both groups equally.

The High Capacity cDNA Reverse Transcription Kit was used to reverse transcribe all of the isolated RNA, meaning that expressed TCRB transcripts were what got sequenced. Naive, central memory and regulatory T cell samples underwent deep immunoSEQ sequencing, averaging roughly 3.3 million total reads per sample. After sorted cells were lysed in RLT buffer, RNA was extracted with DNase-treated RNeasy Micro or Mini kits, with the choice depending on cell number. Each cell subset was processed on its own to prevent cross-contamination, while patient and healthy donor samples were processed together. The immunoSEQ multiplex PCR was used to amplify TCRB sequences from cDNA, generating 87-bp fragments that spanned the CDR3 region. Amplicons were sequenced on the Illumina HiSeq platform. For the original study's pipeline: PCR bias was corrected computationally using synthetic template baselines, and reads within Hamming distance 2 were collapsed, with unmergeable singletons discarded. Reads were aligned against IMGT so that V, D and J genes, CDR3 length and insertions or deletions at six rearrangement sites could be assigned. Within each subset, clonotype counts were normalized to sorted cell number, and only after that were true diversity and Gini coefficients computed with the tcR R package. Repertoire sharing was quantified using the overlap coefficient calculated on TCRB nucleotide sequences. TCRdb took over this immuneACCESS table, retaining in-frame rearrangements with V and J assigned. Such tables are incomplete; in checked studies, under half of the missing clones stem from an unresolved V gene, and the remainder is unexplained. V, J and clone size reflect that table, while D and trimming were determined from the DNA. The table for this sample lists about 140,000 clones; 10% to 15% of them were counted only once. Approximately 1.3% of the sample is in the top ten clones.

The receptor's source is a man younger than 35 with type 1 diabetes. The sample comprised central memory CD4+ T cells from blood. Recombination linked TRBV6-5 to TRBJ1-6; a stretch of 10 junction bases matches TRBD1. The nucleotides read TGTGCCAGCAGTTACGGGACAGGGGTTTTTGGTTCACCCCTCCACTTT. Translated, this is CASSYGTGVFGSPLHF.